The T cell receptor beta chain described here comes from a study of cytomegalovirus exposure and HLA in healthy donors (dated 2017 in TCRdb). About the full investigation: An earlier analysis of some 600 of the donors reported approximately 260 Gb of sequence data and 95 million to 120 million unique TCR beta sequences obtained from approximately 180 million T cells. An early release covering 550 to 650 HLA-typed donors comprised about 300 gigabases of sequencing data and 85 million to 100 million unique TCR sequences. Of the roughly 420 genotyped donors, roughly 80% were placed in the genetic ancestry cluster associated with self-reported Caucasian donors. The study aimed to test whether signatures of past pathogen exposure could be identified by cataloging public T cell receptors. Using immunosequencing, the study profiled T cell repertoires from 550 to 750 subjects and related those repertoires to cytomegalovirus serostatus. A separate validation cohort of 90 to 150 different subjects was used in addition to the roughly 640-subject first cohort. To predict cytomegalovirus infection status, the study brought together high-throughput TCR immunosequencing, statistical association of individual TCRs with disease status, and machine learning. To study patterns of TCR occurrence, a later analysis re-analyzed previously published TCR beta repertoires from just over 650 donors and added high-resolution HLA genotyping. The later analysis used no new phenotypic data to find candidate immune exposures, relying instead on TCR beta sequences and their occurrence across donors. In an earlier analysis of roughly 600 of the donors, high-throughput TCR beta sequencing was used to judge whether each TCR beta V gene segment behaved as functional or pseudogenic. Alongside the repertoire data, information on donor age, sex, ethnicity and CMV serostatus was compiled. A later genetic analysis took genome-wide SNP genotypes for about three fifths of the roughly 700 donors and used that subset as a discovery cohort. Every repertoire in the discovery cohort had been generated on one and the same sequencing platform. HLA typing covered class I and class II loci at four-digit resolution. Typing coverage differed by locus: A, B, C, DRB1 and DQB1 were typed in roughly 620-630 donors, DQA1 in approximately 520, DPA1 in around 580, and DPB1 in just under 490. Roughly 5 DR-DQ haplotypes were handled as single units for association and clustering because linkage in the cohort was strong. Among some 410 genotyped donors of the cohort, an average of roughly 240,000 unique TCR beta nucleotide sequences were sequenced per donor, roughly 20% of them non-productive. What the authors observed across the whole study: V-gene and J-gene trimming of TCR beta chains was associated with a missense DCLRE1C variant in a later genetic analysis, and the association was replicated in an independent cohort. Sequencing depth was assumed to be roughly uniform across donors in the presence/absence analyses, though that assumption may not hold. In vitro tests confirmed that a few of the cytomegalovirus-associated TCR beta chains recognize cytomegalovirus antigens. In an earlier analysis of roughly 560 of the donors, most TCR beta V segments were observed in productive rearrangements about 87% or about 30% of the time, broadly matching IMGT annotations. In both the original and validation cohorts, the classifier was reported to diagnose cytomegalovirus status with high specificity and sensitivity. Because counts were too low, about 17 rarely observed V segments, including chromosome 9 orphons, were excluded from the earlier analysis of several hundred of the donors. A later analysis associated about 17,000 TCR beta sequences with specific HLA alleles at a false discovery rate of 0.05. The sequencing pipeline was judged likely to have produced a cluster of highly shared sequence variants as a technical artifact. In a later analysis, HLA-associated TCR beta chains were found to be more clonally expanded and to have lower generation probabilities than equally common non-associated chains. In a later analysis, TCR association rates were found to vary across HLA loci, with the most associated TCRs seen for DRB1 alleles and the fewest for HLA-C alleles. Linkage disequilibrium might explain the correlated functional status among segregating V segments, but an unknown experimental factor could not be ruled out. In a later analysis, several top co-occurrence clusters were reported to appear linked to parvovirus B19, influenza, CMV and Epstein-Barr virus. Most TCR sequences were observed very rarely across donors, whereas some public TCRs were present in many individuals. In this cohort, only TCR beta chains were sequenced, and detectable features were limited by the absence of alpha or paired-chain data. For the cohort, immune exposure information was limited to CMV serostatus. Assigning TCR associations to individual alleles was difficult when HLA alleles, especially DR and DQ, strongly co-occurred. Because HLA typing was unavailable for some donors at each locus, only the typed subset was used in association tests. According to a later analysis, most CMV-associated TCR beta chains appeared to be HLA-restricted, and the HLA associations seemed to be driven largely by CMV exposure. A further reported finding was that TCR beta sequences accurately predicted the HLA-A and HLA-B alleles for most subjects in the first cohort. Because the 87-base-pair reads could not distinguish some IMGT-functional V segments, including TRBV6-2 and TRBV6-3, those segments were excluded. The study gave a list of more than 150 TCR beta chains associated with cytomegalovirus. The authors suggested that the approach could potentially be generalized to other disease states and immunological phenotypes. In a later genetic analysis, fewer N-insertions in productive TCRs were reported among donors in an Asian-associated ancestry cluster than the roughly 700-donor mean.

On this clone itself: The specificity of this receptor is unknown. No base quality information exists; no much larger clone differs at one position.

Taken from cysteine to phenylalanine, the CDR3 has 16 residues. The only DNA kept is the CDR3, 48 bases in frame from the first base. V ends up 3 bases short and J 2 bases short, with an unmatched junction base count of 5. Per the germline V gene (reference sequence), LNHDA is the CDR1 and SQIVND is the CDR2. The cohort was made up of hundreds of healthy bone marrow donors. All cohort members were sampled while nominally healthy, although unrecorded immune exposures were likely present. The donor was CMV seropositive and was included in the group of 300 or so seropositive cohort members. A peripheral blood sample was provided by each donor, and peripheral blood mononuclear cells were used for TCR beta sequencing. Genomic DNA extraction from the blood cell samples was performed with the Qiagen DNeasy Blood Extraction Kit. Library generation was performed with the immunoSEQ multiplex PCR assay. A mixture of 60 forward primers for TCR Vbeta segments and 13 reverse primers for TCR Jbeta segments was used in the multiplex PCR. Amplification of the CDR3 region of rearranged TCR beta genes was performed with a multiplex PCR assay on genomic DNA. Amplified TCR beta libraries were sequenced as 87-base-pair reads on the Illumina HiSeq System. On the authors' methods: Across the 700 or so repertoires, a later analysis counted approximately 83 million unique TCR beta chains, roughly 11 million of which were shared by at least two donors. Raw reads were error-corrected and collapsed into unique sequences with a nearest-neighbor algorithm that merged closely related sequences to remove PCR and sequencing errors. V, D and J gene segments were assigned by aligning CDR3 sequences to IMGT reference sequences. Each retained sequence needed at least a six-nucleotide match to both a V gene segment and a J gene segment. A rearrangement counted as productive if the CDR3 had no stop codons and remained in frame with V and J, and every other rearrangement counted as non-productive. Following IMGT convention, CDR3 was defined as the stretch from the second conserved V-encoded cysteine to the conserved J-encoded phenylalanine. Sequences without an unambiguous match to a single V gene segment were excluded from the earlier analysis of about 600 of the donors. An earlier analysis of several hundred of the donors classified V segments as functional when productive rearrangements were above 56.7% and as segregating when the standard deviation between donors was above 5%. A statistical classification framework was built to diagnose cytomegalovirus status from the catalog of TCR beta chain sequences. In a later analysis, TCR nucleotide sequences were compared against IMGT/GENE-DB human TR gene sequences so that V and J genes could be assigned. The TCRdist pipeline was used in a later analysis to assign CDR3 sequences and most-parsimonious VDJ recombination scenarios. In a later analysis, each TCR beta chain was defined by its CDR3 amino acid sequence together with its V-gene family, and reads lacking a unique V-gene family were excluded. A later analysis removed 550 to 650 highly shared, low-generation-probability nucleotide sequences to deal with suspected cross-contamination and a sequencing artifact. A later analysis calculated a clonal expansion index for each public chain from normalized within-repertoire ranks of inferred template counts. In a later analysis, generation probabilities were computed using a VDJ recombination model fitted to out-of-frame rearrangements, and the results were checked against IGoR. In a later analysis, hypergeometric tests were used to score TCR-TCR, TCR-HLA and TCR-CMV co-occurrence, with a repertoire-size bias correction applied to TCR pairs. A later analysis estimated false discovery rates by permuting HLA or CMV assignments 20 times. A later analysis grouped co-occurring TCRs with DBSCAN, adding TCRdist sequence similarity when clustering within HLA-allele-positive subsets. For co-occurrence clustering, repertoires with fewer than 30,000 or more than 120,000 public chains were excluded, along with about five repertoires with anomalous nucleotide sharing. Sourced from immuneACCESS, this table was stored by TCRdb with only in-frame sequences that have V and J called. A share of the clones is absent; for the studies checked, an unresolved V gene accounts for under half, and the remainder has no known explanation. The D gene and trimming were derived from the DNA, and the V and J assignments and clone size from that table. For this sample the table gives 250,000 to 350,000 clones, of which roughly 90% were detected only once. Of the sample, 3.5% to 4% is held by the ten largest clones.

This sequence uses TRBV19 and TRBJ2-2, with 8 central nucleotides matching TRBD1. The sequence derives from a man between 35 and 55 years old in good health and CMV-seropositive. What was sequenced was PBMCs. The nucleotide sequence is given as TGTGCCAGTAGTATCTACGGGACAGGAAACACCGGGGAGCTGTTTTTT. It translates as CASSIYGTGNTGELFF.